The rows below give T cell receptor beta chains drawn from one sample of a study of blood T cell repertoires in COVID-19. Profiled with immunoSEQ multiplex PCR; TCRdb holds only in-frame clones, not every one. The data hold almost 350,000 clones, with 89% observed a single time. Sample: peripheral blood. These TCRs come from a woman aged 55-69 years with COVID-19, enrolled during active disease. Both conserved end residues are part of each CDR3. A D gene is named only where the DNA matches it firmly. Only part of the rows carry a size: once, few, many, or a class if the clone is expanded.

>NA|TRBJ2-1|TRBV19|few
TGTGCCAGTAGTTTGACTCCCATGGTTGATGAGCAGTTCTTC
CASSLTPMVDEQFF
>TRBD1|TRBJ2-2|TRBV5-5|NA
TGTGCCAGCAGCCCTACAACGGACAGGCTCACCGGGGAGCTGTTTTTT
CASSPTTDRLTGELFF
>NA|TRBJ1-5|TRBV24-1|NA
TGTGCCACCAGTGATTCAGGTTTCAATCAGCCCCAGCATTTT
CATSDSGFNQPQHF
>NA|TRBJ2-1|TRBV7-3|NA
TGTGCCAGCAGCTCAAAGTGGGGGGTACTTTACAATGAGCAGTTCTTC
CASSSKWGVLYNEQFF
>TRBD2|TRBJ2-7|TRBV6-5|once
TGTGCCAGCAGTTACGCACCGGGGGGGATCTACGAGCAGTACTTC
CASSYAPGGIYEQYF
>TRBD1|TRBJ1-5|TRBV19|NA
TGTGCCAGTAGTAGGGGACAGGGATATCAGCCCCAGCATTTT
CASSRGQGYQPQHF
>TRBD1|TRBJ1-3|TRBV5-4|NA
TGTGCCAGCAGCCGACAGGGATCTCTTGGAAACACCATATATTTT
CASSRQGSLGNTIYF
>NA|TRBJ2-4|TRBV4-1|NA
TGCGCCAGCAGCCAAGTTGGAACAGGGTCCAAAAACATTCAGTACTTC
CASSQVGTGSKNIQYF
>TRBD1|TRBJ1-5|TRBV6-1|NA
TGTGCCAGCAGTGAATTTACAGGGGCCTTGAGCAATCAGCCCCAGCATTTT
CASSEFTGALSNQPQHF
>NA|TRBJ1-1|TRBV11-2|NA
TGTGCCAGCAAGGGGGGGGGCACTGAAGCTTTCTTT
CASKGGGTEAFF
>TRBD1|TRBJ1-1|TRBV5-6|NA
TGTGCCAGCAGCTTGGGCCGGGACAGGGGGATACTATTGAACACTGAAGCTTTCTTT
CASSLGRDRGILLNTEAFF
>NA|TRBJ1-1|TRBV15|NA
TGTGCCACCAGCAGCTCAGGGAACACTGAAGCTTTCTTT
CATSSSGNTEAFF
>NA|TRBJ2-5|TRBV11-2|NA
TGTGCCAGCAGCTTAGATCGAGGCAGAATAGAGACCCAGTACTTC
CASSLDRGRIETQYF
>TRBD1|TRBJ1-2|TRBV30|NA
TGTGCCTGGGGTGCCGGGACAGGGGAATATGGCTACACCTTC
CAWGAGTGEYGYTF
>NA|TRBJ1-5|TRBV4-2|NA
TGTGCCAGCAGCGGTGAGTCCCATCAGCCCCAGCATTTT
CASSGESHQPQHF
>TRBD1|TRBJ2-3|TRBV6-5|NA
TGTGCCAGCAGTTACTCAGGACAGGGCACAGATACGCAGTATTTT
CASSYSGQGTDTQYF
>TRBD1|TRBJ2-7|TRBV28|NA
TGTGCCAGCAGTTCCCGACAGGGACAGTACTTC
CASSSRQGQYF
>TRBD1|TRBJ1-5|TRBV10-3|NA
TGTGCCATCAGCGACAGGGAGCCTCAGCCCCAGCATTTT
CAISDREPQPQHF
>NA|TRBJ1-1|TRBV6-5|NA
TGTGCCAGCATCACTTATCAGGGAACTGAAGCTTTCTTT
CASITYQGTEAFF
>TRBD1|TRBJ2-5|TRBV11-2|once
TGTGCCAGCAGCTTAGGCTCGGGGACAGGACAAGAGACCCAGTACTTC
CASSLGSGTGQETQYF
>TRBD1|TRBJ1-2|TRBV3-1/TRBV3-2|once
TGTGCCAGCACTCCGACAGGGCGTGATGGCTACACCTTC
CASTPTGRDGYTF
>NA|TRBJ1-4|TRBV4-1|NA
TGCGCCAGCAGCCAAGCAGCGAGTAGGCAGTATAATGAAAAGCTGTTTTTT
CASSQAASRQYNEKLFF
>TRBD1|TRBJ1-1|TRBV28|NA
TGTGCCAGCAATCTTTCAGGGGGCACTGAAGCTTTCTTT
CASNLSGGTEAFF
>TRBD1|TRBJ2-1|TRBV11-2|NA
TGTGCCAGCAGCTCCCCGGGACAGCCCCTCAATGAGCAGTTCTTC
CASSSPGQPLNEQFF
>NA|TRBJ1-1|TRBV11-2|NA
TGTGCCAGCAGCTTAGAATACCCCGGGGCTTTCTTT
CASSLEYPGAFF
>TRBD1|TRBJ1-5|TRBV2|NA
TGTGCCAGCAGTGAGACAGGGATTAGCAATCAGCCCCAGCATTTT
CASSETGISNQPQHF
>TRBD1|TRBJ1-1|TRBV11-2|NA
TGTGCCAGCACCCGGGACAGGGTCTTGAACACTGAAGCTTTCTTT
CASTRDRVLNTEAFF
>NA|TRBJ1-5|TRBV27|NA
TGTGCCAGCAGTCCCTTGGGGGGGGGCTTCAATCAGCCCCAGCATTTT
CASSPLGGGFNQPQHF
>TRBD1|TRBJ2-5|TRBV2|NA
TGTGCCAGCCCCCCGGGGACAGGGTACCAAGAGACCCAGTACTTC
CASPPGTGYQETQYF
>TRBD2|TRBJ2-2|TRBV5-1|NA
TGCGCCAGCAGCCTGATCGCTGGCGGGGGCGGGGAGCTGTTTTTT
CASSLIAGGGGELFF
>TRBD1|TRBJ1-1|TRBV28|NA
TGTGCCAGCAGCTCACCGGGACAGGGCGAGAACACTGAAGCTTTCTTT
CASSSPGQGENTEAFF
>NA|TRBJ1-6|TRBV5-4|NA
TGTGCCAGCAGCTTGAAGGGGGAGGGTAATTCACCCCTCCACTTT
CASSLKGEGNSPLHF
>NA|TRBJ2-5|TRBV10-2|NA
TGCGCCAGCAGTGACCCCTTCGGAGGTGGAGCGGCGGAGACCCAGTACTTC
CASSDPFGGGAAETQYF
>NA|TRBJ1-1|TRBV28|NA
TGTGCCAGCAGTTCACCTGGCAGATCGAACACTGAAGCTTTCTTT
CASSSPGRSNTEAFF
>TRBD1|TRBJ1-2|TRBV30|NA
TGTGCCTGGAGTACCGGGGACAGGGGCGCCTATGGCTACACCTTC
CAWSTGDRGAYGYTF
>NA|TRBJ1-1|TRBV19|few
TGTGCCAGTAGTATCTTTGGCAGGTACACTGAAGCTTTCTTT
CASSIFGRYTEAFF
>TRBD1|TRBJ1-3|TRBV9|once
TGTGCCAGCAGCATACAGGACAGGGGGAGCACCATATATTTT
CASSIQDRGSTIYF
>NA|TRBJ1-2|TRBV27|NA
TGTGCCAGCAGTTTCCGGGGTTCCTATGGCTACACCTTC
CASSFRGSYGYTF
>TRBD1|TRBJ1-6|TRBV7-9|NA
TGTGCCAGCAGCTACGGGACAGGAGTCTCCTATAATTCACCCCTCCACTTT
CASSYGTGVSYNSPLHF
>TRBD2|TRBJ2-7|TRBV11-3|NA
TGTGCCAGCAGCCAGCGGGGGTTGGGCTACGAGCAGTACTTC
CASSQRGLGYEQYF
>TRBD1|TRBJ1-1|TRBV5-1|NA
TGCGCCAGCAGCTCAGGACAGGCGAACACTGAAGCTTTCTTT
CASSSGQANTEAFF
>NA|TRBJ1-1|TRBV19|few
TGTGCCAGTAGATTCCAGGGATTCGCATCGAGTACTGAAGCTTTCTTT
CASRFQGFASSTEAFF
>TRBD2|TRBJ2-5|TRBV5-1|NA
TGCGCCAGCAGCCGCAGCGGGGTCCAGGCAGAGACCCAGTACTTC
CASSRSGVQAETQYF
>NA|TRBJ2-5|TRBV9|NA
TGTGCCAGCAGCCCGGGTGGGTTCGAGACCCAGTACTTC
CASSPGGFETQYF
>NA|TRBJ1-3|TRBV6-5|few
TGTGCCAGCTACGTACCTAAGGGAAACACCATATATTTT
CASYVPKGNTIYF
>TRBD1|TRBJ1-2|TRBV28|NA
TGTGCCAGCAGTTCGGGACAGAACTATGGCTACACCTTC
CASSSGQNYGYTF
>TRBD2|TRBJ2-5|TRBV5-4|NA
TGTGCCAGCACCCTCGGAGGACTAGCGGGGGGAAGTCGGGAGACCCAGTACTTC
CASTLGGLAGGSRETQYF
>NA|TRBJ1-1|TRBV28|NA
TGTGCCACCATTTGGGTAAGGGGTACTGAAGCTTTCTTT
CATIWVRGTEAFF
>NA|TRBJ1-5|TRBV5-1|NA
TGCGCCAGCAGCTTCGGCGGATCTCAGCCCCAGCATTTT
CASSFGGSQPQHF
>NA|TRBJ2-3|TRBV19|NA
TGTGCCAGTAGTCCGAGCACAGATACGCAGTATTTT
CASSPSTDTQYF
>TRBD1|TRBJ1-2|TRBV10-3|NA
TGTGCCATCAGTGGTGGGACAGTTAACTATGGCTACACCTTC
CAISGGTVNYGYTF
>TRBD2|TRBJ2-1|TRBV7-3|NA
TGTGCCAGCAGCGTCGGACTAGCTGGGAATGAGCAGTTCTTC
CASSVGLAGNEQFF
>NA|TRBJ1-5|TRBV4-1|few
TGCGCCAGCAGCCAAGAAGGTGGGGCAGGGCAAGGTCAGCCCCAGCATTTT
CASSQEGGAGQGQPQHF
>NA|TRBJ1-4|TRBV19|NA
TGTGCCAGTAGTATAGTAAATGAAAAACTGTTTTTT
CASSIVNEKLFF
>TRBD1|TRBJ1-1|TRBV19|NA
TGTGCCAGTAGTACGGACAGGGGGCGTGAGGGGATGAACACTGAAGCTTTCTTT
CASSTDRGREGMNTEAFF
>NA|TRBJ1-2|TRBV5-1|NA
TGCGCCAGCAGCTTGGAAGGGACTCTAATTGGCTACACCTTC
CASSLEGTLIGYTF
>TRBD2|TRBJ2-1|TRBV7-3|NA
TGTGCCAGCAGCCCCATCGGGGTAGCGGGGGGTAGATACAATGAGCAGTTCTTC
CASSPIGVAGGRYNEQFF
>NA|TRBJ1-4|TRBV28|NA
TGTGCCAGCAGTTCCGTTCGGGTTTCTATTAATGAAAAACTGTTTTTT
CASSSVRVSINEKLFF
>NA|TRBJ2-2|TRBV7-9|NA
TGTGCCAGCAGCTTAGGTGTCCGGTCTCGAACCGGGGAGCTGTTTTTT
CASSLGVRSRTGELFF